These T cell receptor beta chains were read from a single sample in a study of blood T cell repertoires in COVID-19. Some clones are missing from TCRdb's copy, which holds only in-frame ones; the method was immunoSEQ multiplex PCR. In the table there are fewer than 55,000 clones, 81% of which are singletons. The source material was peripheral blood. These TCRs come from a woman older than 75 with COVID-19, enrolled during active disease. The CDR3 runs from the conserved cysteine through the conserved F or W. Fields, in order: clone size, J gene, D gene, V gene, CDR3 protein, CDR3 DNA. A D gene is named only where the DNA matches it firmly. Size tells how often a clone was seen (once, few, many) or the class of an expanded clone, and some rows leave it out.

.	TRBJ2-7	TRBD2	TRBV7-9	CASTSSGLKEQYF	TGTGCCAGCACCTCTAGCGGCCTTAAAGAGCAGTACTTC
.	TRBJ2-7	.	TRBV30	CAWSPQTGSEQYF	TGTGCCTGGAGTCCCCAAACAGGAAGCGAGCAGTACTTC
.	TRBJ2-7	.	TRBV7-6	CASSLGGRYEQYF	TGTGCCAGCAGCTTAGGCGGGCGCTACGAGCAGTACTTC
.	TRBJ2-1	TRBD1	TRBV7-9	CASSPDRGPYNEQFF	TGTGCCAGCAGCCCGGACAGGGGGCCCTACAATGAGCAGTTCTTC
.	TRBJ1-2	.	TRBV7-9	CASSGVARANYGYTF	TGTGCCAGCAGCGGAGTAGCCAGGGCTAACTATGGCTACACCTTC
.	TRBJ2-5	TRBD2	TRBV11-2	CASSPRFAGGETQYF	TGTGCCAGCAGCCCCCGGTTTGCGGGAGGAGAGACCCAGTACTTC
.	TRBJ2-7	.	TRBV19	CASSTSPRGDEQYF	TGTGCCAGTAGTACCTCGCCCAGGGGAGACGAGCAGTACTTC
.	TRBJ2-1	TRBD2	TRBV5-1	CASSVSGLPGNEQFF	TGCGCCAGCAGCGTATCGGGACTACCGGGCAATGAGCAGTTCTTC
.	TRBJ2-2	.	TRBV28	CASRRTANTGELFF	TGTGCCAGCAGAAGGACAGCGAACACCGGGGAGCTGTTTTTT
.	TRBJ1-3	.	TRBV5-4	CASSLWSGVGNTIYF	TGTGCCAGCAGCTTGTGGTCAGGGGTTGGAAACACCATATATTTT
.	TRBJ2-5	.	TRBV28	CASSTNEDSQETQYF	TGTGCCAGCAGTACAAATGAGGACAGTCAAGAGACCCAGTACTTC
.	TRBJ1-5	TRBD1	TRBV6-5	CASSWTGPNQPQHF	TGTGCCAGCAGTTGGACAGGGCCCAATCAGCCCCAGCATTTT
.	TRBJ1-5	TRBD1	TRBV30	CAWGTGNQPQHF	TGTGCCTGGGGGACAGGGAATCAGCCCCAGCATTTT
few	TRBJ1-5	.	TRBV12-3/TRBV12-4	CASSFGQGQPQHF	TGTGCCAGCAGTTTTGGTCAGGGTCAGCCCCAGCATTTT
.	TRBJ2-3	TRBD2	TRBV6-5	CASSFSGRRSDTQYF	TGTGCCAGCAGCTTTAGCGGGAGGAGGTCAGATACGCAGTATTTT
.	TRBJ1-1	TRBD1	TRBV9	CASSVEGWDRDRQF	TGTGCCAGCAGCGTAGAAGGTTGGGACAGGGACAGGCAATTT
.	TRBJ2-1	TRBD2	TRBV28	CASTPPPGSGASYNEQFF	TGTGCCAGCACTCCCCCCCCTGGTAGCGGGGCCTCCTACAATGAGCAGTTCTTC
.	TRBJ1-1	TRBD1	TRBV5-1	CASSLSLGQGASEAFF	TGCGCCAGCAGCTTGAGTTTGGGACAGGGGGCTTCTGAAGCTTTCTTT
.	TRBJ1-1	TRBD1	TRBV7-8	CASSARTGTEAFF	TGTGCCAGCAGCGCTAGGACAGGCACTGAAGCTTTCTTT
.	TRBJ1-4	.	TRBV2	CASSEGWAQEKLFF	TGTGCCAGCAGTGAAGGCTGGGCGCAAGAAAAACTGTTTTTT
.	TRBJ2-1	TRBD2	TRBV14	CASSQTSGSIGEQFF	TGTGCCAGCAGCCAGACTAGCGGGAGTATAGGGGAGCAGTTCTTC